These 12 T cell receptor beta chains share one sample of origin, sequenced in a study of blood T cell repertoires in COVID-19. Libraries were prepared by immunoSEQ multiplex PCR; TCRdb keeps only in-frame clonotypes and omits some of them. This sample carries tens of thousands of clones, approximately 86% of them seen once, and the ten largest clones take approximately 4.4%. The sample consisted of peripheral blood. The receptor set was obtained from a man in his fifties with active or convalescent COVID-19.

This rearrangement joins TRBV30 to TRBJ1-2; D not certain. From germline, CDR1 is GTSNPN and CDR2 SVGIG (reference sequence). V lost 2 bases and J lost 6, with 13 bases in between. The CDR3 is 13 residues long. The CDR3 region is CAWSLTVVNGYTF. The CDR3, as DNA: TGTGCCTGGAGTCTCACAGTTGTCAATGGCTACACCTTC.

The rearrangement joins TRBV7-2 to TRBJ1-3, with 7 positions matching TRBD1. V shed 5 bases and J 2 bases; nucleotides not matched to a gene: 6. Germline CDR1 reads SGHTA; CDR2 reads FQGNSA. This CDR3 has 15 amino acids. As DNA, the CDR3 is TGTGCCAGCAGCACCCAACAGGGGACTGGAAACACCATATATTTT. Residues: CASSTQQGTGNTIYF.

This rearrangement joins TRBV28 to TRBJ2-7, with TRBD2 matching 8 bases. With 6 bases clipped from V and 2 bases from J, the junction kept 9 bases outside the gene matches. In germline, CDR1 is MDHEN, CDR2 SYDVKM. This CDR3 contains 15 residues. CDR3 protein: CASRTERGPAYEQYV. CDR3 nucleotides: TGTGCCAGCAGGACTGAGCGGGGGCCCGCCTACGAGCAGTACGTC.

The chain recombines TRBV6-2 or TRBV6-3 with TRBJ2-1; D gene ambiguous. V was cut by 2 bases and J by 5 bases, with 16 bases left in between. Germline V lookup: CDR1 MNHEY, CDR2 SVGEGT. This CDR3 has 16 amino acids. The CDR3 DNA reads TGTGCCAGCAGTTACCCCATGGGCCAGGAAAACAATGAGCAGTTCTTC. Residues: CASSYPMGQENNEQFF.

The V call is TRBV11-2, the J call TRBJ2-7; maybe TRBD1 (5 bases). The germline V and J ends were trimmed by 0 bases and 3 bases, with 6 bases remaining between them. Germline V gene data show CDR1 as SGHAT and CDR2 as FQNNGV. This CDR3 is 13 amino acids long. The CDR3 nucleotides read TGTGCCAGCAGCTTAGACAGGGTCTACGAGCAGTACGTC. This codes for CASSLDRVYEQYV.

CDR3 DNA sequence: TGTGCCAGCACCTCGGACAGATATTATGGCTACACCTTC. It yields the protein CASTSDRYYGYTF. The rearrangement links TRBV27 to TRBJ1-2; TRBD1 is a possible D gene (6 bases). This CDR3 comprises 13 residues. Germline lookup yields CDR1 MNHEY and CDR2 SMNVEV (reference sequence). V lost 7 bases, J lost 5 bases, and 14 bases lay in between.

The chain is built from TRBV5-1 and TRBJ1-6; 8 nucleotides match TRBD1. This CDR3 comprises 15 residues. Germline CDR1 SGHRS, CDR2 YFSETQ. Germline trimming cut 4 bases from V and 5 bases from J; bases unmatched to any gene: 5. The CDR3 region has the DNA TGCGCCAGCAGCCTGGGGACAGGAAATAATTCACCCCTCCACTTT. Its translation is CASSLGTGNNSPLHF.

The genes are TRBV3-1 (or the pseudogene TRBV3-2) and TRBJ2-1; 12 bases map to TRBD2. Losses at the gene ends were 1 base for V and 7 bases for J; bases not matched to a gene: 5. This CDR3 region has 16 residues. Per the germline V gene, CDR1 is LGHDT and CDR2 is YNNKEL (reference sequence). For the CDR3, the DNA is TGTGCCAGCAGCCAAGCTAGCGGGGGGGGAGGGAATGAGCAGTTCTTC. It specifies CASSQASGGGGNEQFF.

The CDR3 nucleotides are TGTGCCAGCTCTCGGGCCGAGGGAGATCAGCCCCAGCATTTT. Residues: CASSRAEGDQPQHF. The chain links TRBV18 to TRBJ1-5; no clear D gene. Looked up from germline, CDR1 is KGHSH and CDR2 is LQKENI. V lost 6 bases and J lost 5, with 14 bases in between. The CDR3 has 14 amino acids.

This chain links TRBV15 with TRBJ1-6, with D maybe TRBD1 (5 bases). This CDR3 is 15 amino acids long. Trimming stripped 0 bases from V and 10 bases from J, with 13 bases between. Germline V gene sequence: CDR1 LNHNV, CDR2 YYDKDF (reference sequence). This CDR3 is CATSRDGGIGSPLHF. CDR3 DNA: TGTGCCACCAGCAGAGATGGGGGGATCGGGTCACCCCTCCACTTT.

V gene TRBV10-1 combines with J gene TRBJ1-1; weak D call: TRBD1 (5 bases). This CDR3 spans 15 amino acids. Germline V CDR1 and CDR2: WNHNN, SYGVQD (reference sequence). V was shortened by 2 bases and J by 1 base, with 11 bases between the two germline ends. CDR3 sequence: CASSENWGRNTEAFF. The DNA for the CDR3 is TGCGCCAGCAGTGAGAATTGGGGCCGGAACACTGAAGCTTTCTTT.

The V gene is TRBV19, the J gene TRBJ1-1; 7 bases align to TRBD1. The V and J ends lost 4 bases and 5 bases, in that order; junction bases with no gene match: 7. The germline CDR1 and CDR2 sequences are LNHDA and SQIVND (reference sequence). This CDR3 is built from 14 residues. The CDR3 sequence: CASSTTGVGTEAFF. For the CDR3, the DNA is TGTGCCAGTAGTACTACAGGGGTAGGGACTGAAGCTTTCTTT.